Many counts were recorded for the clone carrying this T cell receptor (beta chain). CDR3 length equals 14 residues. Germline CDR1 is SQVTM and CDR2 is ANQGSEA. V was pared by 5 bases and J by 0 bases, with 12 bases between. This entry is derived from a study of T-cell reconstitution after alpha-beta-depleted transplantation in children. TCRbeta library preparation incorporated unique molecular identifiers. TCRdb used MiXCR to reprocess the PCR reads, holding one entry per CDR3 protein. The table shows approximately 200,000 distinct CDR3 sequences, with roughly 15% occurring only once. This clonotype was obtained from a human donor who donated a stem cell graft to a child with acute lymphoblastic leukemia. Sequences were derived from PBMCs from the stem cell graft donor, sampled from the stem cell graft. The V gene is TRBV29-1, the J gene TRBJ2-3, with D tentatively TRBD1 or TRBD2 (5 bases each). CDR3 loop: CSVRGETSTDTQYF. CDR3 nucleotides: TGCAGCGTTCGGGGCGAAACAAGCACAGATACGCAGTATTTT.